A selection of T cell receptor beta chains follows, all from one sample in a study of cytomegalovirus exposure and HLA in healthy donors. The protocol was immunoSEQ multiplex PCR, while the TCRdb copy is restricted to in-frame clones and leaves out a portion. The sample has about 160,000 clones, about 72% seen once. The material sequenced was PBMCs. These receptor sequences come from a man aged 25-45 years in good health and CMV-seropositive. The CDR3 runs from the conserved cysteine through the conserved F or W. The D gene is left open where the match is weak. Not every row has a clone size; where given, it reads once, few, many or a size class.

TRBD1	NA	TRBV5-4	TRBJ2-3	CASSHRDRGHTQYF	TGTGCCAGCAGCCACCGGGACAGGGGGCATACGCAGTATTTT
TRBD2	NA	TRBV2	TRBJ2-1	CASDRLAGAEQFF	TGTGCCAGCGACCGACTAGCGGGGGCCGAGCAGTTCTTC
NA	NA	TRBV30	TRBJ1-5	CAWRGGAGGNQPQHF	TGTGCCTGGAGGGGTGGGGCAGGGGGCAATCAGCCCCAGCATTTT
NA	few	TRBV6-6	TRBJ2-6	CASSYPVSGANVLTF	TGTGCCAGCAGTTACCCGGTCTCTGGGGCCAACGTCCTGACTTTC
TRBD1	once	TRBV10-1	TRBJ2-1	CASSEGQGMVEQFF	TGCGCCAGCAGTGAAGGACAGGGGATGGTTGAGCAGTTCTTC
TRBD2	once	TRBV4-1	TRBJ2-7	CASSQVGRRLATSYEQYF	TGCGCCAGCAGCCAAGTGGGACGGAGACTAGCTACCTCCTACGAGCAGTACTTC
NA	once	TRBV18	TRBJ1-1	CASSPEGNTEAFF	TGTGCCAGCTCACCTGAGGGAAACACTGAAGCTTTCTTT
TRBD2	NA	TRBV9	TRBJ2-2	CASSVEEGTSGGTGELFF	TGTGCCAGCAGCGTAGAGGAAGGGACTAGCGGGGGGACCGGGGAGCTGTTTTTT
NA	NA	TRBV4-3	TRBJ2-7	CASSQDLGAGYEQYF	TGCGCCAGCAGCCAAGATTTGGGGGCTGGGTACGAGCAGTACTTC
TRBD2	NA	TRBV28	TRBJ2-2	CASREGLAGSTGELFF	TGTGCCAGCAGGGAGGGACTAGCGGGTTCTACCGGGGAGCTGTTTTTT
NA	few	TRBV2	TRBJ1-5	CASRNDGAQPQHF	TGTGCCAGCAGGAACGACGGAGCTCAGCCCCAGCATTTT
NA	NA	TRBV6-5	TRBJ2-5	CASSYSGHQGETQYF	TGTGCCAGCAGTTACTCTGGACACCAAGGGGAGACCCAGTACTTC
NA	NA	TRBV19	TRBJ1-5	CASSYPGAMPQHF	TGTGCCAGTAGTTATCCTGGGGCTATGCCCCAGCATTTT
TRBD2	NA	TRBV7-2	TRBJ2-3	CASSLVAGGPSDTQYF	TGTGCCAGCAGCTTAGTGGCGGGGGGGCCCTCGGATACGCAGTATTTT
NA	NA	TRBV27	TRBJ1-6	CASSFLQGNSPLHF	TGTGCCAGCAGTTTCTTGCAGGGAAATTCACCCCTCCACTTT
NA	NA	TRBV4-1	TRBJ2-1	CASSQPRDKNYNEQFF	TGCGCCAGCAGCCAACCCCGGGACAAAAACTACAATGAGCAGTTCTTC
TRBD2	NA	TRBV28	TRBJ2-3	CASSLPISGGTTQYF	TGTGCCAGCAGTTTACCGATCTCGGGGGGAACTACGCAGTATTTT
TRBD1	NA	TRBV7-9	TRBJ2-2	CAGGQGLRGTGELFF	TGTGCCGGAGGACAGGGACTTCGCGGCACCGGGGAGCTGTTTTTT
NA	NA	TRBV5-5	TRBJ2-7	CASSLGDSLEQYF	TGTGCCAGCAGCTTGGGCGACTCGCTCGAGCAGTACTTC
NA	NA	TRBV4-3	TRBJ2-1	CASSLGLGSYNEQFF	TGCGCCAGCAGCCTGGGACTGGGGTCCTACAATGAGCAGTTCTTC
NA	NA	TRBV29-1	TRBJ2-3	CSVLGQGGNTQYF	TGCAGCGTCCTTGGGCAGGGGGGCAATACGCAGTATTTT
NA	few	TRBV18	TRBJ2-5	CASSPGGLQETQYF	TGTGCCAGCTCACCAGGAGGGTTACAAGAGACCCAGTACTTC
NA	NA	TRBV19	TRBJ2-3	CASSIEGGPTGGSTDTQYF	TGTGCCAGTAGTATCGAGGGGGGGCCCACGGGGGGAAGCACAGATACGCAGTATTTT
TRBD2	NA	TRBV7-2	TRBJ2-2	CASSLVTSGTGELFF	TGTGCCAGCAGCTTAGTTACTAGCGGCACCGGGGAGCTGTTTTTT
NA	NA	TRBV5-4	TRBJ2-7	CASSLDSGERYF	TGTGCCAGCAGCTTAGATTCGGGGGAGCGGTACTTC
TRBD2	NA	TRBV6-4	TRBJ2-1	CASSEGGGAGEQFF	TGTGCCAGCAGTGAGGGCGGGGGGGCCGGAGAGCAGTTCTTC
NA	NA	TRBV2	TRBJ1-1	CASSADKNTEAFF	TGTGCCAGCAGCGCAGACAAGAACACTGAAGCTTTCTTT
TRBD1	NA	TRBV28	TRBJ1-6	CASRRTGGNSPLHF	TGTGCCAGCAGACGGACAGGCGGCAATTCACCCCTCCACTTT
TRBD1	NA	TRBV9	TRBJ2-5	CASSADRDQETQYF	TGTGCCAGCAGCGCGGACAGGGACCAAGAGACCCAGTACTTC
NA	NA	TRBV7-9	TRBJ2-3	CASSLGGLAQYF	TGTGCCAGCAGCTTAGGAGGCCTCGCGCAGTATTTT
TRBD1	once	TRBV5-1	TRBJ2-5	CASSPGTGLETQYF	TGCGCCAGCAGCCCCGGGACAGGGTTAGAGACCCAGTACTTC
NA	few	TRBV19	TRBJ1-5	CASSVGLYSNQPQHF	TGTGCCAGTAGTGTGGGCCTTTATAGCAATCAGCCCCAGCATTTT
TRBD1	NA	TRBV5-1	TRBJ1-2	CASSLQGADGYTF	TGCGCCAGCAGCTTGCAGGGGGCGGATGGCTACACCTTC
NA	NA	TRBV10-3	TRBJ1-4	CATFGEGLGEKLFF	TGTGCCACCTTTGGAGAGGGTTTGGGCGAAAAACTGTTTTTT
NA	few	TRBV10-2	TRBJ1-2	CASSDRGIEGYTF	TGCGCCAGCAGTGATCGGGGGATTGAGGGCTACACCTTC
TRBD1	NA	TRBV7-7	TRBJ2-5	CASSLARDRQETQYF	TGTGCCAGCAGCTTAGCGAGGGACAGACAAGAGACCCAGTACTTC
TRBD2	few	TRBV27	TRBJ2-1	CASSSGGEQFF	TGTGCCAGCAGTTCGGGGGGTGAGCAGTTCTTC
TRBD1	NA	TRBV19	TRBJ2-5	CATGQGASGQETQYF	TGTGCCACCGGACAGGGGGCGAGTGGGCAAGAGACCCAGTACTTC
TRBD1	few	TRBV7-9	TRBJ2-7	CASSSPVRDRASQQYF	TGTGCCAGCAGTTCCCCGGTCCGGGACAGAGCTTCTCAGCAGTACTTC
TRBD1	NA	TRBV7-7	TRBJ2-3	CASSLTGQGGTDTQYF	TGTGCCAGCAGCTTAACGGGACAGGGAGGCACAGATACGCAGTATTTT
TRBD1	NA	TRBV7-2	TRBJ1-4	CASSRDRGGEKLFF	TGTGCCAGCAGCCGGGACAGGGGAGGGGAAAAACTGTTTTTT
NA	NA	TRBV6-5	TRBJ1-5	CASRTKIGGGQPQHF	TGTGCCAGCAGGACGAAAATCGGAGGTGGTCAGCCCCAGCATTTT
NA	NA	TRBV10-3	TRBJ2-7	CAISDVDSYYEQYF	TGTGCCATCAGCGATGTGGACAGCTACTACGAGCAGTACTTC
TRBD2	NA	TRBV6-1	TRBJ2-7	CASSGGLAYEQYF	TGTGCCAGCAGTGGGGGACTAGCCTACGAGCAGTACTTC
NA	once	TRBV27	TRBJ1-5	CASSSSGRNQPQHF	TGTGCCAGCAGTTCATCAGGGAGGAATCAGCCCCAGCATTTT
NA	NA	TRBV6-5	TRBJ1-6	CASTIKASYNSPLHF	TGTGCCAGCACCATAAAAGCCTCCTATAATTCACCCCTCCACTTT
NA	NA	TRBV18	TRBJ2-3	CASSPVGGTDTQYF	TGTGCCAGCTCACCCGTAGGGGGAACAGATACGCAGTATTTT
NA	NA	TRBV4-3	TRBJ1-6	CASSQVEDSPLHF	TGCGCCAGCAGCCAAGTTGAGGATTCACCCCTCCACTTT
NA	NA	TRBV5-5	TRBJ1-4	CASSLVVRGGGEKLFF	TGTGCCAGCAGCTTGGTAGTCCGGGGGGGAGGTGAAAAACTGTTTTTT
NA	NA	TRBV6-1	TRBJ2-5	CASRTRTQETQYF	TGTGCCAGCAGGACTCGCACCCAAGAGACCCAGTACTTC
NA	NA	TRBV5-1	TRBJ2-3	CASSPPSTDTQYF	TGCGCCAGCAGCCCCCCGAGCACAGATACGCAGTATTTT